This TCR beta chain was identified in a study of blood T cells in healthy people across ages. Study-wide context: For every two T cells, template switching captured about one barcoded beta molecule.

For the second PCR, which ran for roughly 7 to 11 cycles, a sample-barcoded 5' primer and a J-beta primer mix were used. The template-switch adaptor, which had 12 random nucleotides, put a tag on each cDNA molecule. TCRdb fed the 5' RACE reads into MiXCR, producing one record per CDR3 protein. The repertoire holds fewer than 900,000 distinct CDR3 sequences, with around 49% as singletons. Many counts were recorded for this clonotype. The sample was blood. The sequence derives from a woman in her fifties or sixties in good health.

DNA of the CDR3: TGTGCCAGCATCGGGGGCGGTAACTATGGCTACACCTTC. This translates into CASIGGGNYGYTF. The chain carries TRBV6-2 or TRBV6-3 and TRBJ1-2; weak D call: TRBD1 (6 bases). The ends were cut back, 7 bases at V and 1 base at J, with 10 bases in the middle. CDR3 length equals 13 residues. Germline values: CDR1 MNHEY, CDR2 SVGEGT.